The 30 T cell receptor beta chains presented below share a single source sample, sequenced in a study of blood T cell repertoires in COVID-19. Libraries were prepared by immunoSEQ multiplex PCR; TCRdb keeps only in-frame clonotypes and omits some of them. The table shows 430,000 or so clones, with about 90% occurring only once. Sequenced material: peripheral blood. Receptor source: a young man with COVID-19, enrolled during active disease.

The V and J genes are TRBV6-1 and TRBJ1-5; D is unclear. The CDR3 sequence is 18 residues long. V was clipped by 4 bases and J by 1 base, with 20 bases between them. Per germline, CDR1 MNHNS and CDR2 SASEGT. CDR3 bases: TGTGCCAGCAGTGTTCAATTACTCTCCAAGAGGAGCAATCAGCCCCAGCATTTT. Translating gives CASSVQLLSKRSNQPQHF.

This chain uses TRBV5-4 with TRBJ2-7; 7 nucleotides align to TRBD1. Per germline, CDR1 SGHNT and CDR2 YYREEE (reference sequence). This CDR3 has 15 residues. Trimming at V came to 6 bases and at J to 5 bases, leaving 14 bases not matched to a gene. The CDR3: CASTPRGQAVHEQYF. CDR3 nucleotides: TGTGCCAGCACCCCCAGAGGACAGGCAGTCCACGAGCAGTACTTC.

This clone has only a few counts. The chain links TRBV5-4 to TRBJ2-2, with 13 nucleotides matching TRBD2. CDR3 length equals 17 residues. CDR1 SGHNT and CDR2 YYREEE come from the germline V gene (reference sequence). With 4 bases clipped from V and 0 bases from J, the junction kept 3 bases outside the gene matches. CDR3 sequence reads: CASSGTSGASNTGELFF. In DNA form, the CDR3 reads TGTGCCAGCAGCGGGACTAGCGGGGCTTCGAACACCGGGGAGCTGTTTTTT.

The chain has TRBV7-8 and TRBJ2-3; D possibly corresponds to TRBD1 (6 bases). V was clipped by 8 bases and J by 3 bases, with 15 bases between them. Per the germline V gene, CDR1 is SGHVS and CDR2 is FQNEAQ. The CDR3 spans 14 residues. In DNA, the CDR3 is TGTGCCAGCCTCACCAGGGGTGGGACAGATACGCAGTATTTT. Amino acids: CASLTRGGTDTQYF.

V and J are TRBV5-8 and TRBJ2-6, with 7 bases fitting TRBD1. J gave up 3 bases and V 0 bases, and 6 bases lay outside the gene matches. This CDR3 contains 17 residues. Germline V gives CDR1 SGHTS, CDR2 YDEGEE. CDR3 sequence: CASSLVTRGIGANVLTF. CDR3 DNA sequence: TGTGCCAGCAGCTTGGTAACCAGGGGGATTGGGGCCAACGTCCTGACTTTC.

The chain carries TRBV2 and TRBJ1-1; D may be TRBD1 (5 bases). V lost 10 bases and J lost 1, with 10 bases in between. The CDR3 loop spans 12 amino acids. Germline V lookup: CDR1 SNHLY, CDR2 FYNNEI. The chain's CDR3 is CANPTENTEAFF. The CDR3 coding sequence is TGTGCCAACCCGACAGAGAACACTGAAGCTTTCTTT.

The V gene is TRBV29-1, the J gene TRBJ2-5; TRBD2 aligns across 8 bases. The V segment lost 4 bases and the J segment 0 bases; nucleotides outside the gene matches: 1. Germline CDR1 reads SQVTM; CDR2 reads ANQGSEA. The CDR3 has 13 amino acids. The CDR3 DNA sequence: TGCAGCGTTGTACTAGCGGACCAAGAGACCCAGTACTTC. It codes for CSVVLADQETQYF.

The rearrangement links TRBV5-5 to TRBJ1-4; 7 nucleotides align to TRBD1. Germline assignment: CDR1 SGHKS and CDR2 YYEKEE (reference sequence). The CDR3 consists of 16 residues. With 4 bases clipped from V and 7 bases from J, the junction kept 13 bases outside the gene matches. In nucleotides, the CDR3 is TGTGCCAGCAGCACTACTGACAGGGTTGAGGGTGAAAAACTGTTTTTT. Protein product: CASSTTDRVEGEKLFF.

This clone was seen just once. The J gene is TRBJ1-4, the V gene TRBV12-3 or TRBV12-4; tentatively, D is TRBD1 (5 bases). The CDR3 is 13 residues long. V was pared by 2 bases and J by 7 bases, with 8 bases between. The CDR3 here is CASSLRGVEKLFF. CDR3 sequence (DNA): TGTGCCAGCAGTTTAAGGGGCGTTGAAAAACTGTTTTTT.

The chain couples TRBV6-5 to TRBJ1-2; tentative D call: TRBD1 (6 bases). The CDR3 totals 15 residues. Germline CDR1 reads MNHEY; CDR2 reads SVGAGI. V lost 4 bases and J 0 bases, leaving 12 bases between the germline ends. The CDR3 DNA follows: TGTGCCAGCAGTTTCTTACAGGGATCTAACTATGGCTACACCTTC. This encodes CASSFLQGSNYGYTF.

Of note for this clone: Other DNA sequences in this sample translate to the same CDR3. The rearrangement links TRBV6-2 or TRBV6-3 to TRBJ1-5, with D perhaps matching TRBD1 (5 bases). Trimming pared 5 bases from V and 1 base from J, leaving 9 bases between. CDR3 length equals 14 residues. Per germline, CDR1 MNHEY and CDR2 SVGEGT. The CDR3 nucleotides are TGTGCCAGCAGTACAGGAAGCAGCAATCAGCCCCAGCATTTT. Translated: CASSTGSSNQPQHF.

V is TRBV24-1 and J is TRBJ1-2; D may be TRBD1 (6 bases). This CDR3 region has 15 residues. Germline loops: CDR1 KGHDR, CDR2 SFDVKD. V gave up 3 bases and J gave up 2 bases, with 12 bases separating them. The CDR3 is CATSDTTGMNYGYTF. The CDR3 DNA follows: TGTGCCACCAGTGATACTACAGGGATGAACTATGGCTACACCTTC.

The J gene is TRBJ2-7, the V gene TRBV6-5, with TRBD1 matching over 8 bases. Germline lookup yields CDR1 MNHEY and CDR2 SVGAGI. This CDR3 is 15 amino acids long. The V gene end was trimmed by 4 bases and the J gene end by 4 bases; junction bases not matched to a gene: 9. CDR3 sequence (DNA): TGTGCCAGCAGTTCCGCCGGGACAGGAGGATACGAGCAGTACTTC. Translation: CASSSAGTGGYEQYF.

The rearrangement joins TRBV11-3 to TRBJ2-5; TRBD2 is a possible D gene (5 bases). V was trimmed by 10 bases and J by 0 bases, leaving 12 bases between them. CDR1 is SGHNT and CDR2 is YENEEA in the germline V gene. This CDR3 has 13 amino acids. The CDR3 bases are TGTGCCACATCCAGCGGCTACCAAGAGACCCAGTACTTC. Protein sequence: CATSSGYQETQYF.

The chain employs TRBV7-8 and TRBJ1-2, with a weak D call TRBD1 (5 bases). Deletions cut 4 bases from V and 3 bases from J, with 12 bases between. This CDR3 has 14 amino acids. Per germline, CDR1 SGHVS and CDR2 FQNEAQ. This chain's CDR3 is CASSSVRRDYGYTF. DNA for the CDR3: TGTGCCAGCAGCTCCGTTCGCAGGGACTATGGCTACACCTTC.

The chain combines TRBV4-2 with TRBJ2-5; 11 bases line up with TRBD2. V trimming: 3 bases; J trimming: 5 bases; junction bases outside the gene matches: 8. The CDR3 covers 16 residues. The germline V gene encodes CDR1 LGHNA and CDR2 YNFKEQ. CDR3 sequence (DNA): TGTGCCAGCAGCCATCCGTTAGCGGGGGGGCCTGAGACCCAGTACTTC. Its translation is CASSHPLAGGPETQYF.

The chain links TRBV5-4 to TRBJ2-1; TRBD2 aligns across 7 bases. There are 16 residues in the CDR3. The germline V gene has CDR1 SGHNT and CDR2 YYREEE (reference sequence). The trim removed 0 bases at V and 4 bases at J, leaving 7 bases unmatched. The chain's CDR3 is CASSLDPGGGYNEQFF. The CDR3 region has the DNA TGTGCCAGCAGCTTGGACCCCGGCGGGGGATACAATGAGCAGTTCTTC.

The chain uses TRBV13 and TRBJ2-3, with D hard to call. CDR1 is PRHDT, CDR2 FYEKMQ, per germline (reference sequence). CDR3 length: 14 residues. The ends were cut back, 7 bases at V and 4 bases at J, with 15 bases in the middle. This CDR3 is CASTPPRVADTQYF. CDR3 in DNA: TGTGCCAGCACACCCCCCCGGGTCGCAGATACGCAGTATTTT.

This clone came up once. The chain is built from TRBV4-2 and TRBJ2-7; 7 positions match TRBD1. The germline CDR1 and CDR2 sequences are LGHNA and YNFKEQ. With V trimmed by 3 bases and J by 5 bases, 4 bases remained unmatched. The CDR3 is made up of 13 amino acids. CDR3 protein: CASSQTGRNEQYF. CDR3 coding DNA: TGTGCCAGCAGCCAGACAGGGCGAAACGAGCAGTACTTC.

The chain carries TRBV2 and TRBJ2-7; TRBD2 is a possible D gene (5 bases). The length of the CDR3 is 13 residues. Trimming took off 6 bases at V and 0 bases at J, with 9 bases between the two ends. Germline values: CDR1 SNHLY, CDR2 FYNNEI. The DNA of the CDR3 is TGTGCCAGCAGAGAGGGTTCCTCCTACGAGCAGTACTTC. This gives the protein CASREGSSYEQYF.

The genes are TRBV7-9 and TRBJ2-1, with 9 nucleotides matching TRBD2. The length of the CDR3 is 15 residues. V was pared by 5 bases and J by 9 bases, with 11 bases of the junction left unmatched. The germline V gene encodes CDR1 SEHNR and CDR2 FQNEAQ (reference sequence). DNA for the CDR3: TGTGCCAGCAGCGTAAGGGGCGGGGGGGCCCTTGAGCAGTTCTTC. This codes for CASSVRGGGALEQFF.

The rearrangement uses TRBV7-8 and TRBJ2-1; D gene uncertain. The CDR3 extends over 13 amino acids. CDR1 is SGHVS, CDR2 FQNEAQ, per germline. V was pared by 3 bases and J by 3 bases, with 6 bases between. CDR3 sequence: CASSFTNYNEQFF. In nucleotides, the CDR3 is TGTGCCAGCAGCTTCACAAACTACAATGAGCAGTTCTTC.

This clone was recorded a few times. The chain links TRBV28 to TRBJ2-1, with D perhaps TRBD2 (6 bases). Trimming shortened V by 1 base and J by 1 base, and 11 bases separated the two germline ends. Germline CDR1 is MDHEN and CDR2 is SYDVKM. The CDR3 spans 16 residues. DNA of the CDR3: TGTGCCAGCAGTTTATTGGTGGGAGGTTCCTACAATGAGCAGTTCTTC. Protein product: CASSLLVGGSYNEQFF.

The chain joins TRBV11-2 to TRBJ2-7, with D possibly matching TRBD2 (5 bases). The CDR3 sequence is 13 residues long. Germline CDR1 is SGHAT and CDR2 is FQNNGV. Trimming took 5 bases from V and 2 from J, leaving 10 bases between them. CDR3 amino acids: CASSPTMAYEQYF. The DNA of the CDR3 is TGTGCCAGCAGCCCGACTATGGCCTACGAGCAGTACTTC. The whole variable domain, filled in from reference TRBV11-2 and TRBJ2-7, reads EAGVAQSPRYKIIEKRQSVAFWCNPISGHATLYWYQQILGQGPKLLIQFQNNGVVDDSQLPKDRFSAERLKGVDSTLKIQPAKLEDSAVYLCASSPTMAYEQYFGPGTRLTVT.

The chain links TRBV29-1 to TRBJ1-1; possibly TRBD1 for D (6 bases). CDR3 length equals 13 residues. Germline CDR1 and CDR2: SQVTM and ANQGSEA. Between the trimmed V and J ends, which lost 4 bases and 6 bases, there was a span of 15 bases. In DNA, the CDR3 is TGCAGCGTTGTATCAGGGGATCAACCTGAAGCTTTCTTT. It is translated as CSVVSGDQPEAFF.

J is TRBJ1-2 and V is TRBV15; TRBD1 is a possible D gene (5 bases). Germline CDR1 is LNHNV and CDR2 is YYDKDF (reference sequence). The CDR3 spans 13 residues. Trimming shortened V by 5 bases and J by 6 bases, and 13 bases separated the two germline ends. CDR3 nucleotide sequence: TGTGCCACCAGCCAGGGACTTGAGGATGGCTACACCTTC. It codes for CATSQGLEDGYTF.

The V and J genes are TRBV6-5 and TRBJ1-3, with D possibly being TRBD1 (5 bases). Germline V gene lookup returns CDR1 MNHEY and CDR2 SVGAGI. V was clipped by 6 bases and J by 7 bases, with 19 bases between them. The CDR3 covers 15 residues. CDR3 residues: CASRPQTASGNTIYF. In DNA, the CDR3 is TGTGCCAGCAGACCACAGACAGCCTCCGGGAACACCATATATTTT.

V gene TRBV19 combines with J gene TRBJ2-4, with 11 bases matching TRBD2. The length of the CDR3 is 19 residues. The V segment lost 6 bases and the J segment 1 base; nucleotides outside the gene matches: 14. Germline V lookup: CDR1 LNHDA, CDR2 SQIVND (reference sequence). The CDR3 loop is CASRGRGSGGALAKNIQYF. The CDR3 nucleotides read TGTGCCAGTAGGGGTCGAGGTAGCGGGGGGGCTCTGGCCAAAAACATTCAGTACTTC.

V usage is TRBV2 and J usage is TRBJ1-2; D unclear. Trimming removed 1 base at V and 0 bases at J, with 3 bases between. The germline V gene encodes CDR1 SNHLY and CDR2 FYNNEI. The CDR3 covers 13 residues. The CDR3 here is CASSEGANYGYTF. CDR3 nucleotides: TGTGCCAGCAGTGAAGGAGCTAACTATGGCTACACCTTC.

This clone was found once. This chain connects TRBV21-1 to TRBJ2-3; TRBD2 reflects the table's D call only, with no check against the DNA. TRBV21-1 is recorded as a pseudogene. The CDR3 is made up of 15 amino acids. The CDR3 here is CASSKASGAYYTQYF. CDR3 bases: TGTGCCAGCAGCAAAGCTAGCGGGGCGTACTATACGCAGTATTTT.